The T cell receptor (beta chain) under discussion was sequenced for a study of PD-1 blockade in mismatch repair-deficient tumors. Clones were read by immunoSEQ multiplex PCR, and TCRdb kept only the in-frame ones, dropping some. The data contain some 66,000 clones, about 91% of them singletons. Findings of the study overall: Rapid post-treatment expansion, then contraction, generally preceding radiologic response, marked tumor-resident clones.

Comment on this clone: Its cognate antigen is unknown.

CDR1 and CDR2 (germline): LNHDA, SQIVND (reference sequence). V was pared by 5 bases and J by 2 bases, with 7 bases of the junction left unmatched. This CDR3 comprises 15 residues. This material consisted of peripheral blood, taken 52 weeks after starting pembrolizumab. This clonotype was sampled from an adult with mismatch repair-deficient cancer. V gene TRBV19 combines with J gene TRBJ2-3; 7 bases align to TRBD2. The CDR3: CASSSGRFDTDTQYF. The CDR3 nucleotides read TGTGCCAGTAGTTCCGGGAGGTTCGACACAGATACGCAGTATTTT.